This T cell receptor beta chain was obtained from a study of T cell responses to AZD1222 COVID-19 vaccine. Study overall: Analyses pooled second doses at about 4 or about 12 weeks.

Only in-frame clones appear in the TCRdb table, and some are missing; sequencing was by immunoSEQ multiplex PCR. Here the sample spans around 88,000 clones, roughly nine tenths being singletons. V was clipped by 6 bases and J by 1 base, with 10 bases between them. In germline, CDR1 is MNHEY, CDR2 SVGAGI. The CDR3 spans 14 residues. The origin of this receptor is an adult in good health. V gene TRBV6-5 combines with J gene TRBJ1-5; the D gene is possibly TRBD1 (5 bases). The sample here was peripheral blood, taken on day 0 of AZD1222 vaccination. The CDR3 sequence is CASRRTSSNQPQHF. The DNA of the CDR3 is TGTGCCAGCAGGCGGACATCCAGCAATCAGCCCCAGCATTTT.